This T cell receptor (beta chain) is from a study of blood T cell repertoires in COVID-19 (dated by TCRdb to the early 2020s). About the investigation overall: Samples covering the acute and convalescent phases of COVID-19 were provided by collaborators in the United States, Italy and Spain. The prospective study material was composed of cDNA or gDNA derived from T cells, B-cell-depleted T cells, or PBMCs. The dataset comprised deeply sampled blood TCRbeta repertoires from subjects exposed to, actively infected with, or recovered from COVID-19. The repertoires were released in a freely available public database meant as a resource for research on the immune response to SARS-CoV-2. Samples were obtained from the ongoing ImmuneRACE study (first 160 participants) and from 1,200 or so subjects provided by 6 global collaborators. The sample metadata nearly always contained a de-identified subject ID, COVID-19 status, age in years and sex. Where available, HLA class I and class II types were taken from metadata supplied by the sample provider and were not determined by assay-based typing.

As concerns this clone: It lacks a known antigen. One base away there is no much larger clone; base qualities are not given.

Collaborating institutions collected whole blood in K2EDTA tubes following their own protocols. For TCRbeta analysis, collaborators shipped samples as frozen whole blood, isolated PBMCs, or DNA extracted from either of those sample types. The study at large found these results: The amount of clinical and demographic metadata varied by source and participant and was provided uncurated.

TCRbeta CDR3 regions were amplified from genomic DNA using the immunoSEQ Assay, a bias-controlled multiplex PCR. In the source study's methods: The number of nucleated cells in each sample was estimated from the amplification of reference gene primers within the assay. To quantify the absolute abundance of each unique TCRbeta CDR3 rearrangement, sequence reads were collapsed and filtered. For each sample, productive Simpson clonality was calculated as the square root of Simpson's diversity index over productive rearrangements. The source is immuneACCESS, and TCRdb retained only in-frame sequences with V and J called. Part of the clones is not carried over; for the studies checked, unresolved V genes explain less than half of this, and the remainder is unexplained. The DNA gave D and trimming, while V, J and clone size come from that table. This sample lists roughly 190,000 clones; 84% were detected once. The leading ten clones occupy around 21% of the sample.

The sequence derives from a human donor in a cohort sampled during active COVID-19. The specimen sequenced was peripheral blood.

In nucleotide form, the sequence is TGTGCCAGCAGCTTTGCCGGGGGAGCGTTGAACACTGAAGCTTTCTTT. This encodes CASSFAGGALNTEAFF. The V gene is TRBV3-1 (or the pseudogene TRBV3-2) and the J gene is TRBJ1-1; TRBD1 is possibly the D segment (5 matching bases). Spanning cysteine to phenylalanine, the CDR3 consists of 16 amino acids. Only the CDR3 DNA is retained, 48 bases long and in frame from the first base. V and J are truncated by 5 bases and 0 bases respectively, leaving an intervening sequence of 16 bases. Via the germline V gene (reference sequence), CDR1 is LGHDT and CDR2 YNNKEL.